These T cell receptor beta chains were read from a single sample in a study of stem cell transplantation in POMP-related autoinflammatory disease. Sequencing used immunoSEQ multiplex PCR; TCRdb keeps in-frame clones, though not all of them. The table shows 33,000 or so clones, with just over 85% occurring only once. Sequencing used CD4+ T cells from PBMCs, obtained before stem cell transplantation. The receptors stem from a human donor with POMP-related autoinflammation and immune dysregulation (PRAID). The CDR3 runs from the conserved cysteine through the conserved F or W. D genes are given only for firm matches. For some rows the clone size is stated as once, few or many, or as a class when expanded; others skip it.

cdr3_aa: CASSFYSQGPGELFF
cdr3_nt: TGTGCCAGCAGTTTCTACAGCCAGGGGCCCGGGGAGCTGTTTTTT
j_call: TRBJ2-2
clone_size: once
d_call: .
v_call: TRBV27

cdr3_aa: CASSLSGGASETQYF
cdr3_nt: TGTGCCAGCAGTCTAAGCGGGGGGGCCTCAGAGACCCAGTACTTC
j_call: TRBJ2-5
clone_size: once
d_call: TRBD2
v_call: TRBV2

cdr3_aa: CASSSGTSGGAQQYF
cdr3_nt: TGCGCCAGCAGCTCCGGGACTAGCGGGGGGGCCCAGCAGTACTTC
j_call: TRBJ2-7
clone_size: .
d_call: TRBD2
v_call: TRBV5-1

cdr3_aa: CASSPNTGGSEQYF
cdr3_nt: TGTGCCAGCTCACCAAACACAGGGGGGAGCGAGCAGTACTTC
j_call: TRBJ2-7
clone_size: once
d_call: TRBD1
v_call: TRBV18

cdr3_aa: CASSVGNTGANVLTF
cdr3_nt: TGTGCCAGCAGCGTGGGGAACACTGGGGCCAACGTCCTGACTTTC
j_call: TRBJ2-6
clone_size: .
d_call: .
v_call: TRBV7-2

cdr3_aa: CASSLSLPNEKLFF
cdr3_nt: TGTGCCAGCAGCTTATCCCTCCCCAATGAAAAACTGTTTTTT
j_call: TRBJ1-4
clone_size: .
d_call: .
v_call: TRBV7-9

cdr3_aa: CASSPDRGNQPQHF
cdr3_nt: TGTGCCAGCAGCCCCGACAGGGGCAATCAGCCCCAGCATTTT
j_call: TRBJ1-5
clone_size: .
d_call: TRBD1
v_call: TRBV2

cdr3_aa: CAISDTNQETQYF
cdr3_nt: TGTGCCATCAGTGATACCAACCAAGAGACCCAGTACTTC
j_call: TRBJ2-5
clone_size: .
d_call: .
v_call: TRBV10-3

cdr3_aa: CASSLRPGLATYEQYF
cdr3_nt: TGTGCCAGCAGTTTACGCCCGGGACTAGCAACCTACGAGCAGTACTTC
j_call: TRBJ2-7
clone_size: .
d_call: TRBD2
v_call: TRBV27

cdr3_aa: CASSLVPGVDNEQFF
cdr3_nt: TGCGCCAGCAGCTTGGTTCCGGGAGTGGACAATGAGCAGTTCTTC
j_call: TRBJ2-1
clone_size: .
d_call: .
v_call: TRBV5-1

cdr3_aa: CASSSTSGGRNTGELFF
cdr3_nt: TGCGCCAGCAGCTCGACTAGCGGGGGGAGAAACACCGGGGAGCTGTTTTTT
j_call: TRBJ2-2
clone_size: .
d_call: TRBD2
v_call: TRBV5-1

cdr3_aa: CASSWDREDYGYTF
cdr3_nt: TGCGCCAGCAGCTGGGACAGGGAAGACTATGGCTACACCTTC
j_call: TRBJ1-2
clone_size: .
d_call: TRBD1
v_call: TRBV5-1

cdr3_aa: CASSPSTDTQYF
cdr3_nt: TGTGCCAGCAGTCCTAGCACAGATACGCAGTATTTT
j_call: TRBJ2-3
clone_size: .
d_call: .
v_call: TRBV6-6

cdr3_aa: CASSSWSSGANVLTF
cdr3_nt: TGTGCCAGCAGCTCCTGGTCCTCTGGGGCCAACGTCCTGACTTTC
j_call: TRBJ2-6
clone_size: .
d_call: .
v_call: TRBV9

cdr3_aa: CASSSRDRAFSGNTIYF
cdr3_nt: TGTGCCAGCAGCTCCAGAGACAGGGCTTTCTCTGGAAACACCATATATTTT
j_call: TRBJ1-3
clone_size: .
d_call: TRBD1
v_call: TRBV5-4

cdr3_aa: CASSYRDREETQYF
cdr3_nt: TGTGCCAGCAGCTACCGGGACAGGGAAGAGACCCAGTACTTC
j_call: TRBJ2-5
clone_size: .
d_call: TRBD1
v_call: TRBV11-1

cdr3_aa: CASSFSKYSPLHF
cdr3_nt: TGTGCCAGCAGTTTTTCGAAGTACTCACCCCTCCACTTT
j_call: TRBJ1-6
clone_size: .
d_call: .
v_call: TRBV28

cdr3_aa: CASSPGTGAYTDTQYF
cdr3_nt: TGTGCCAGCAGCCCAGGGACAGGGGCTTACACAGATACGCAGTATTTT
j_call: TRBJ2-3
clone_size: .
d_call: TRBD1
v_call: TRBV11-1

cdr3_aa: CASSAGAGGYTF
cdr3_nt: TGTGCCAGCAGCGCCGGAGCCGGTGGCTACACCTTC
j_call: TRBJ1-2
clone_size: few
d_call: .
v_call: TRBV5-4

cdr3_aa: CASTGQGGSSPLHF
cdr3_nt: TGTGCCAGCACCGGACAGGGGGGAAGTTCACCCCTCCACTTT
j_call: TRBJ1-6
clone_size: once
d_call: TRBD1
v_call: TRBV6-1

cdr3_aa: CASSAGMSYGYTF
cdr3_nt: TGTGCCAGCAGCGCCGGGATGTCCTATGGCTACACCTTC
j_call: TRBJ1-2
clone_size: .
d_call: .
v_call: TRBV11-2

cdr3_aa: CASSLIGAPNTGELFF
cdr3_nt: TGTGCCAGCAGTTTAATCGGGGCCCCGAACACCGGGGAGCTGTTTTTT
j_call: TRBJ2-2
clone_size: .
d_call: .
v_call: TRBV28

cdr3_aa: CASSRDSQETQYF
cdr3_nt: TGTGCCAGCAGCCGCGACAGCCAAGAGACCCAGTACTTC
j_call: TRBJ2-5
clone_size: .
d_call: .
v_call: TRBV4-2

cdr3_aa: CASSLAVGEGYTF
cdr3_nt: TGCGCCAGCAGCTTGGCCGTCGGGGAAGGCTACACCTTC
j_call: TRBJ1-2
clone_size: .
d_call: .
v_call: TRBV5-1

cdr3_aa: CASSSDWNTGELFF
cdr3_nt: TGCGCCAGCAGCTCGGACTGGAACACCGGGGAGCTGTTTTTT
j_call: TRBJ2-2
clone_size: .
d_call: .
v_call: TRBV5-1

cdr3_aa: CASSQSDLNTDTQYF
cdr3_nt: TGTGCCAGCAGCCAAAGTGACTTGAACACAGATACGCAGTATTTT
j_call: TRBJ2-3
clone_size: .
d_call: .
v_call: TRBV4-2

cdr3_aa: CASSYNRNEKLFF
cdr3_nt: TGTGCCAGCAGTTACAACCGAAATGAAAAACTGTTTTTT
j_call: TRBJ1-4
clone_size: .
d_call: .
v_call: TRBV6-5

cdr3_aa: CAIRDTGSRSGNTIYF
cdr3_nt: TGTGCCATCAGGGATACAGGATCCCGCTCTGGAAACACCATATATTTT
j_call: TRBJ1-3
clone_size: once
d_call: .
v_call: TRBV10-3

cdr3_aa: CASSPRDPTYTDTQYF
cdr3_nt: TGTGCCAGCTCACCTAGGGATCCAACGTACACAGATACGCAGTATTTT
j_call: TRBJ2-3
clone_size: .
d_call: .
v_call: TRBV18

cdr3_aa: CASTQSGRGGNEKLFF
cdr3_nt: TGTGCCAGCACCCAAAGCGGCCGCGGAGGGAATGAAAAACTGTTTTTT
j_call: TRBJ1-4
clone_size: .
d_call: .
v_call: TRBV7-6

cdr3_aa: CASSLVDRGRAPFNEKLFF
cdr3_nt: TGTGCCAGCAGCTTAGTGGACAGGGGGCGGGCCCCCTTTAATGAAAAACTGTTTTTT
j_call: TRBJ1-4
clone_size: once
d_call: TRBD1
v_call: TRBV7-4

cdr3_aa: CASSVALGSGNTIYF
cdr3_nt: TGTGCCAGCAGCGTAGCCTTAGGGTCCGGAAACACCATATATTTT
j_call: TRBJ1-3
clone_size: .
d_call: .
v_call: TRBV9

cdr3_aa: CASLPHRDRGQEQYF
cdr3_nt: TGTGCCAGCCTACCCCACCGGGACAGGGGGCAGGAGCAGTACTTC
j_call: TRBJ2-7
clone_size: .
d_call: TRBD1
v_call: TRBV2

cdr3_aa: CASSLGPSGNTIYF
cdr3_nt: TGCGCCAGCAGCCTGGGACCCTCTGGAAACACCATATATTTT
j_call: TRBJ1-3
clone_size: .
d_call: .
v_call: TRBV4-1

cdr3_aa: CAITGVGFDYGYTF
cdr3_nt: TGTGCCATCACAGGGGTGGGGTTTGACTATGGCTACACCTTC
j_call: TRBJ1-2
clone_size: .
d_call: TRBD1
v_call: TRBV28

cdr3_aa: CASSLKTGLEAFF
cdr3_nt: TGTGCCAGCAGCTTGAAGACAGGGCTTGAAGCTTTCTTT
j_call: TRBJ1-1
clone_size: .
d_call: TRBD1
v_call: TRBV5-4

cdr3_aa: CASSKPGGYQETQYF
cdr3_nt: TGCGCCAGCAGCAAACCGGGAGGGTACCAAGAGACCCAGTACTTC
j_call: TRBJ2-5
clone_size: .
d_call: TRBD2
v_call: TRBV5-1

cdr3_aa: CASRTGRDYEQYF
cdr3_nt: TGTGCCAGCAGAACCGGCCGGGACTACGAGCAGTACTTC
j_call: TRBJ2-7
clone_size: .
d_call: .
v_call: TRBV2

cdr3_aa: CASSFGTRDEQYF
cdr3_nt: TGTGCCAGCAGCTTTGGGACTAGGGACGAGCAGTACTTC
j_call: TRBJ2-7
clone_size: .
d_call: TRBD2
v_call: TRBV5-4

cdr3_aa: CASSLGQGAYTIYF
cdr3_nt: TGTGCCAGCAGCTTAGGACAGGGGGCCTACACCATATATTTT
j_call: TRBJ1-3
clone_size: .
d_call: TRBD1
v_call: TRBV11-2

cdr3_aa: CASRPAQQAYTDTQYF
cdr3_nt: TGCGCCAGCAGACCGGCCCAACAGGCCTACACAGATACGCAGTATTTT
j_call: TRBJ2-3
clone_size: once
d_call: .
v_call: TRBV4-1

cdr3_aa: CASSLGQGYNNEQFF
cdr3_nt: TGCGCCAGCAGCTTGGGACAGGGCTATAACAATGAGCAGTTCTTC
j_call: TRBJ2-1
clone_size: .
d_call: TRBD1
v_call: TRBV5-1

cdr3_aa: CASSPLGAASTEKLFF
cdr3_nt: TGTGCCAGCTCCCCACTCGGGGCAGCCTCAACAGAAAAACTGTTTTTT
j_call: TRBJ1-4
clone_size: .
d_call: .
v_call: TRBV7-9

cdr3_aa: CATSRVRETQYF
cdr3_nt: TGTGCCACCAGCAGAGTCCGGGAGACCCAGTACTTC
j_call: TRBJ2-5
clone_size: .
d_call: .
v_call: TRBV15

cdr3_aa: CAGPPAPQHF
cdr3_nt: TGTGCCGGGCCCCCGGCTCCCCAGCATTTT
j_call: TRBJ1-5
clone_size: .
d_call: .
v_call: TRBV6-5

cdr3_aa: CASSSRIQGPNEKLFF
cdr3_nt: TGTGCCAGCAGCAGCAGGATCCAGGGACCTAATGAAAAACTGTTTTTT
j_call: TRBJ1-4
clone_size: .
d_call: .
v_call: TRBV5-4

cdr3_aa: CAMTSGSSYNEQFF
cdr3_nt: TGTGCCATGACTAGCGGGTCATCCTACAATGAGCAGTTCTTC
j_call: TRBJ2-1
clone_size: once
d_call: TRBD2
v_call: TRBV19

cdr3_aa: CASSRGQGRLVTEAFF
cdr3_nt: TGTGCCAGCAGTCGGGGACAGGGGAGATTGGTCACTGAAGCTTTCTTT
j_call: TRBJ1-1
clone_size: .
d_call: TRBD1
v_call: TRBV6-6

cdr3_aa: CASSLVSIASTDTQYF
cdr3_nt: TGTGCCAGCAGCTTAGTTAGCATAGCAAGCACAGATACGCAGTATTTT
j_call: TRBJ2-3
clone_size: .
d_call: .
v_call: TRBV7-9

cdr3_aa: CASSKADPPRGNTIYF
cdr3_nt: TGTGCCAGCAGCAAAGCGGACCCTCCTCGGGGGAACACCATATATTTT
j_call: TRBJ1-3
clone_size: few
d_call: .
v_call: TRBV21-1

cdr3_aa: CASRVDRGGTETFF
cdr3_nt: TGTGCCAGCAGGGTAGACAGGGGCGGAACAGAAACTTTCTTT
j_call: TRBJ1-1
clone_size: .
d_call: TRBD1
v_call: TRBV7-2

cdr3_aa: CTSSPSGGTQYF
cdr3_nt: TGTACCAGCAGCCCGAGCGGGGGTACGCAGTATTTT
j_call: TRBJ2-3
clone_size: .
d_call: TRBD2
v_call: TRBV28

cdr3_aa: CASGGTGGEQFF
cdr3_nt: TGTGCCAGCGGAGGGACAGGCGGTGAGCAGTTCTTC
j_call: TRBJ2-1
clone_size: .
d_call: TRBD1
v_call: TRBV7-3

cdr3_aa: CASSLEGEAYEQYF
cdr3_nt: TGCGCCAGCAGCTTGGAGGGGGAGGCCTACGAGCAGTACTTC
j_call: TRBJ2-7
clone_size: .
d_call: .
v_call: TRBV5-1

cdr3_aa: CASGSTSTDTQYF
cdr3_nt: TGTGCTAGTGGTTCCACTAGCACAGATACGCAGTATTTT
j_call: TRBJ2-3
clone_size: .
d_call: .
v_call: TRBV12-5

cdr3_aa: CASSSDSSGELFF
cdr3_nt: TGTGCCAGCAGTTCAGACTCGTCCGGGGAGCTGTTTTTT
j_call: TRBJ2-2
clone_size: .
d_call: .
v_call: TRBV2

cdr3_aa: CASKRTTSTDTQYF
cdr3_nt: TGTGCCAGCAAACGGACTACTAGCACAGATACGCAGTATTTT
j_call: TRBJ2-3
clone_size: .
d_call: .
v_call: TRBV2

cdr3_aa: CASSPPSGAQETQYF
cdr3_nt: TGTGCCAGCTCACCACCCAGCGGGGCTCAAGAGACCCAGTACTTC
j_call: TRBJ2-5
clone_size: .
d_call: TRBD2
v_call: TRBV18